The rows below give T cell receptor beta chains drawn from one sample of a study of T cell responses to AZD1222 COVID-19 vaccine. The table came from immunoSEQ multiplex PCR; TCRdb's copy has only in-frame clones and leaves some out. Of approximately 140,000 clones in the sample, about 89% were seen once. The starting material was peripheral blood, obtained 28 days after the second AZD1222 dose. These receptors originate from an adult who received the AZD1222 COVID-19 vaccine. Both conserved end residues are part of each CDR3. Each record gives: V gene, CDR3 length, clone size, D gene, J gene, CDR3 DNA, CDR3 protein. A D gene is named only where the DNA matches it firmly. Size tells how often a clone was seen (once, few, many) or the class of an expanded clone, and some rows leave it out.

TRBV7-2	14	NA	NA	TRBJ2-3	TGTGCCAGCAGCCCGGGACTGTCCACAGATACGCAGTATTTT	CASSPGLSTDTQYF
TRBV5-8	15	NA	TRBD1	TRBJ1-6	TGTGCCAGCAGCTTGGTGGGACAGGCAGATTCACCCCTCCACTTT	CASSLVGQADSPLHF
TRBV4-1	18	NA	TRBD1	TRBJ1-4	TGCGCCAGCAGCCAAACGCAGGGGGCTGGTAATACTAATGAAAAACTGTTTTTT	CASSQTQGAGNTNEKLFF
TRBV6-2/TRBV6-3	16	NA	NA	TRBJ1-5	TGTGCCAGCAGTTCGGCCGACAGCCCTAGCAATCAGCCCCAGCATTTT	CASSSADSPSNQPQHF
TRBV7-9	16	NA	NA	TRBJ1-5	TGTGCCAGCAGCTCCCGGGGGCAGGGTACGGATCAGCCCCAGCATTTT	CASSSRGQGTDQPQHF
TRBV20-1	16	NA	NA	TRBJ2-5	TGCAGTGCTAGTAGTTGGGGGTCTGAACTCCAAGAGACCCAGTACTTC	CSASSWGSELQETQYF
TRBV27	12	NA	TRBD1	TRBJ1-2	TGTGCCAGTTCACAGGGGACCTATGGCTACACCTTC	CASSQGTYGYTF
TRBV7-2	12	NA	NA	TRBJ2-1	TGTGCCAGCAGCTTAGCAGACAATGAGCAGTTCTTC	CASSLADNEQFF
TRBV19	15	NA	NA	TRBJ2-1	TGTGCCAGTAGTATACAACGGGGGAGGACAAGTGAGCAGTTCTTC	CASSIQRGRTSEQFF
TRBV6-5	13	NA	NA	TRBJ1-1	TGTGCCAGCAGACCTCCCGGGGGGACTGAAGCTTTCTTT	CASRPPGGTEAFF
TRBV6-5	13	NA	NA	TRBJ1-1	TGTGCCAGCAAGTCCGGCGGGTCCGCTGAAGCTTTCTTT	CASKSGGSAEAFF
TRBV19	16	NA	NA	TRBJ1-1	TGTGCCAGTAGTCTGCTTAAGGGGTACGGGAACACTGAAGCTTTCTTT	CASSLLKGYGNTEAFF
TRBV6-1	15	NA	NA	TRBJ2-6	TGTGCCAGCAGTGACAGAGACTCTGGGGCCAACGTCCTGACTTTC	CASSDRDSGANVLTF
TRBV11-3	16	NA	TRBD2	TRBJ2-1	TGTGCCAGCAGCTTAGACGGTTCGGGACTACGCAATGAGCAGTTCTTC	CASSLDGSGLRNEQFF
TRBV7-2	15	once	NA	TRBJ2-7	TGTGCCAGCAGCACCTACGGTGGGGGTTTGGGCGAGCAGTACTTC	CASSTYGGGLGEQYF
TRBV3-1/TRBV3-2	14	NA	NA	TRBJ2-7	TGTGCCAGCAGCCCAGGAGTGGGCTCTTACGAGCAGTACTTC	CASSPGVGSYEQYF
TRBV2	14	once	NA	TRBJ1-2	TGTGCCAGCAGTGAGGGATGGGGGAGCTATGGCTACACCTTC	CASSEGWGSYGYTF